This TCR beta chain appears in the sequencing data of a study of blood T cell repertoires in COVID-19. Whole-study context: PBMCs, B-cell-depleted T cells, or T cells were the source of the cDNA or gDNA that made up the material.

Looked up from germline, CDR1 is MNHEY and CDR2 is SVGAGI. The CDR3 has 14 amino acids. Trimming left V 2 bases short and J 2 bases short, with 10 bases between. Assay: immunoSEQ multiplex PCR; the TCRdb copy retains only in-frame clones and omits some. Here the sample spans 400,000 or so clones, around 90% being singletons. Sample: peripheral blood. V and J are TRBV6-5 and TRBJ2-7; a weak D match, TRBD2 (5 bases). This TCR was sampled from a man younger than 35 with COVID-19, enrolled during active disease. CDR3 loop: CASSYASRPYEQYF. CDR3 coding DNA: TGTGCCAGCAGTTACGCTAGCCGACCCTACGAGCAGTACTTC.